Following are 11 T cell receptor beta chains from one sample sequenced in a study of T cell responses to AZD1222 COVID-19 vaccine. The protocol was immunoSEQ multiplex PCR, while the TCRdb copy is restricted to in-frame clones and leaves out a portion. Of roughly 160,000 clones in the sample, around nine tenths were seen once. The sequencing here drew on peripheral blood, taken on day 0 of AZD1222 vaccination. These receptors were collected from an adult in good health.

The CDR3 DNA is TGTGCCAGCAGCCGTACTATAGGGGCGAAGTTCTTC. It specifies CASSRTIGAKFF. The chain joins TRBV7-3 to TRBJ2-1, with D perhaps TRBD1 (5 bases). The CDR3 extends over 12 amino acids. Trimming left V 5 bases short and J 14 bases short, with 16 bases between. Germline lookup yields CDR1 SGHTA and CDR2 FQGTGA. Combining the CDR3 with reference TRBV7-3 and TRBJ2-1 gives the whole variable domain GAGVSQTPSNKVTEKGKYVELRCDPISGHTALYWYRQSLGQGPEFLIYFQGTGAADDSGLPNDRFFAVRPEGSVSTLKIQRTERGDSAVYLCASSRTIGAKFFGPGTRLTVL.

Worth noting for this clone: An end of the junction does not agree with germline; a read error may underlie this. The chain combines TRBV7-7 with TRBJ2-3, with TRBD2 matching 8 bases. CDR3 length: 15 residues. Looked up from germline, CDR1 is SSHAT and CDR2 is FNYEAQ (reference sequence). The CDR3 DNA reads as TGTGCTAGCAGCCCCGGGAGGGGTACCACAGATACGCAGTATTTT. It yields the protein CASSPGRGTTDTQYF.

V gene TRBV28 combines with J gene TRBJ2-5; TRBD1 agrees at 12 bases. The ends lost 8 bases at V and 6 bases at J; junction bases unmatched: 10. Germline values: CDR1 MDHEN, CDR2 SYDVKM. The CDR3 spans 15 residues. CDR3 nucleotide sequence: TGTGCCAGCGGAGCCGGGACAGGGGGCGCGAAGACCCAGTACTTC. The encoded protein is CASGAGTGGAKTQYF.

The J gene is TRBJ1-4, the V gene TRBV7-9, with TRBD1 matching over 9 bases. The germline gives CDR1 SEHNR, CDR2 FQNEAQ (reference sequence). CDR3 length: 17 amino acids. After removal of 3 bases from V and 6 bases from J, the junction contained 11 bases not matched to a gene. This CDR3 is CASSFRTRDRVDEKLFF. CDR3 coding DNA: TGTGCCAGCAGCTTCCGAACCAGGGACAGGGTCGATGAAAAACTGTTTTTT.

The chain carries TRBV7-6 and TRBJ1-1; D gene uncertain. The CDR3 has 13 residues. V lost 6 bases, J lost 0 bases, and 8 bases lay in between. The V gene's germline CDR1 is SGHVS and CDR2 FNYEAQ. The CDR3 DNA follows: TGTGCCAGCAGTTTGTCCCTGAACACTGAAGCTTTCTTT. It codes for CASSLSLNTEAFF.

The chain combines TRBV5-1 with TRBJ2-5, with D maybe TRBD1 (5 bases). CDR3 length: 15 amino acids. Per the germline V gene, CDR1 is SGHRS and CDR2 is YFSETQ. Trimming stripped 5 bases from V and 0 bases from J, with 14 bases between. CDR3 amino acids: CASSFGAGNQETQYF. DNA for the CDR3: TGCGCCAGCAGTTTTGGGGCAGGGAACCAAGAGACCCAGTACTTC.

This chain connects TRBV5-4 to TRBJ2-2; D remains ambiguous. Germline-derived CDR1 and CDR2 are SGHNT and YYREEE (reference sequence). Trimming shortened V by 1 base and J by 4 bases, and 8 bases separated the two germline ends. The CDR3 is made up of 14 amino acids. The CDR3 protein is CASSLTLLTGELFF. CDR3 DNA sequence: TGTGCCAGCAGCTTGACTCTACTCACCGGGGAGCTGTTTTTT.

This sequence joins TRBV7-2 and TRBJ2-5; D unresolved. Germline lookup yields CDR1 SGHTA and CDR2 FQGNSA. The CDR3 has 16 amino acids. Trimming removed 3 bases at V and 1 base at J, with 15 bases between. CDR3 loop: CASSFRSGRRQETQYF. CDR3 coding DNA: TGTGCCAGCAGCTTCCGTTCGGGCCGTCGCCAAGAGACCCAGTACTTC.

V is TRBV2 and J is TRBJ1-5; maybe TRBD1 (5 bases). Trimming left V 2 bases short and J 0 bases short, with 14 bases between. Germline lookup yields CDR1 SNHLY and CDR2 FYNNEI. CDR3 length: 17 amino acids. The CDR3 region is CASSEIGGSRSNQPQHF. CDR3 in DNA: TGTGCCAGCAGTGAAATTGGGGGAAGTCGTAGCAATCAGCCCCAGCATTTT.

This rearrangement joins TRBV5-1 to TRBJ1-6; D gene unclear. V gave up 5 bases and J gave up 10 bases, with 10 bases separating them. The V gene's germline CDR1 is SGHRS and CDR2 YFSETQ. There are 12 residues in the CDR3. CDR3 nucleotides: TGCGCCAGCAGTTACGACAACTCACCCCTCCACTTT. It yields the protein CASSYDNSPLHF. The full variable domain, completed using reference TRBV5-1 and TRBJ1-6, is KAGVTQTPRYLIKTRGQQVTLSCSPISGHRSVSWYQQTPGQGLQFLFEYFSETQRNKGNFPGRFSGRQFSNSRSEMNVSTLELGDSALYLCASSYDNSPLHFGNGTRLTVT.

This chain joins TRBV28 and TRBJ1-5; D gene unclear. CDR3 length: 18 residues. V was clipped by 4 bases and J by 5 bases, with 24 bases between them. Germline-derived CDR1 and CDR2 are MDHEN and SYDVKM. The CDR3 reads CASSSPATPGFGDQPQHF. In nucleotides, the CDR3 is TGTGCCAGCAGTTCCCCCGCCACGCCCGGTTTCGGGGATCAGCCCCAGCATTTT. Combining the CDR3 with reference TRBV28 and TRBJ1-5 gives the whole variable domain DVKVTQSSRYLVKRTGEKVFLECVQDMDHENMFWYRQDPGLGLRLIYFSYDVKMKEKGDIPEGYSVSREKKERFSLILESASTNQTSMYLCASSSPATPGFGDQPQHFGDGTRLSIL.